Listed below are T cell receptor beta chains from one sample, sequenced in a study of OX40 agonist ivuxolimab in advanced cancers. Method: immunoSEQ multiplex PCR; TCRdb's copy keeps in-frame clones and lacks some. There are some 33,000 clones in the sample; around 87% occur only once, and approximately 33% lies in the top ten. This material consisted of CD4+ or CD8+ T cells sorted from blood, taken in a trial of the OX40 agonist ivuxolimab. These receptors came from an adult with an advanced solid tumor such as melanoma, head and neck, liver or kidney cancer. Both conserved end residues are trimmed from each CDR3. A D gene is named only where the DNA matches it firmly. Expanded clones are given a class, and other clones once, few, many or no size at all.

V	size	J	D	CDR3
TRBV7-3	NA	TRBJ2-1	TRBD2	ASSLGGGRYNEQF
TRBV28	NA	TRBJ2-1	TRBD2	ATIVAGGSNEQF
TRBV27	once	TRBJ2-1	NA	ASSLLVSSYNEQF
TRBV6-5	NA	TRBJ2-1	NA	ASSYSGVWGEQF
TRBV9	once	TRBJ2-7	TRBD2	ASSASGGIIYEQY
TRBV5-6	NA	TRBJ1-1	NA	ASSWAGVEAF
TRBV7-6	NA	TRBJ2-2	NA	ASSYSFTGELF
TRBV10-3	NA	TRBJ2-7	NA	AIRSGGEDEQY
TRBV5-6	NA	TRBJ2-3	TRBD2	ASSLALAGFTDTQY
TRBV12-5	NA	TRBJ2-2	NA	ASRPAVSGELF
TRBV5-1	once	TRBJ1-2	TRBD1	ASSTTGPSGYT
TRBV28	NA	TRBJ2-1	TRBD2	ASSLGLAVNEQF
TRBV4-1	NA	TRBJ2-5	TRBD2	ASSLISGREETQY
TRBV28	NA	TRBJ2-7	TRBD2	ASSLPGLAVYEQY
TRBV9	NA	TRBJ2-2	NA	ASSVEGGYTGELF
TRBV20-1	NA	TRBJ2-7	NA	SAPGVLEQY
TRBV4-1	NA	TRBJ2-7	NA	ASSQLDESYEQY
TRBV27	NA	TRBJ1-5	NA	ASSFLQGDQPQH
TRBV6-1	NA	TRBJ2-7	NA	ASTGMGSSYEQY
TRBV5-1	NA	TRBJ2-7	NA	ASSLNSYEQY
TRBV7-2	few	TRBJ2-7	TRBD2	ASSFPTSVSSYEQY
TRBV7-8	NA	NA	NA	ASSLQDSLYEQY
TRBV11-2	NA	TRBJ1-1	TRBD1	ASRPGTDTEAF
TRBV5-1	NA	TRBJ2-7	TRBD2	ASSLALADYEQY
TRBV2	once	TRBJ1-4	NA	ASTGTANEKLF
TRBV11-2	NA	TRBJ2-1	NA	ASSVMTAGEQF
TRBV15	NA	TRBJ1-2	TRBD1	ATSSPLGQILNNYGYT
TRBV19	NA	TRBJ2-7	TRBD1	ASSWGRDRAYEQY
TRBV6-1	NA	TRBJ2-5	NA	ASSGWGAPPQETQY
TRBV7-9	NA	TRBJ2-7	TRBD1	ASSFPAGGSYEQY
TRBV9	NA	TRBJ2-1	NA	ASSVDNYNEQF